The next 31 T cell receptor beta chains were all read from a single sample in a study of regulatory T cells in long-lasting Graves disease. Specified time point: newly diagnosed GD, antithyroid drugs for less than 3 months. There was RNA extracted from PBMCs, and the TCR library was made from it. Sequencing libraries for TCR beta were prepared with iRepertoire HTBI primers and Arm-PCR of CDR3 regions. Each CDR3 protein gets one entry after TCRdb re-called the multiplex PCR reads with MiXCR. There are under 450,000 distinct CDR3 sequences in the sample; around 15% occur only once, and roughly 21% lies in the top ten. These sequences were also reported in another study, on T cells in Graves' hyperthyroidism and ophthalmopathy.

This specimen was peripheral blood mononuclear cells (PBMCs), taken at new diagnosis, from a patient treated with antithyroid drugs. The origin of the receptors is a woman between 18 and 29 years old with Graves disease.

This clonotype has a handful of counts. The chain joins TRBV5-5 to TRBJ1-5; 8 bases are shared with TRBD1. J lost 3 bases, V lost 1 base, and 6 bases had no gene match. Germline V gene data show CDR1 as SGHKS and CDR2 as YYEKEE (reference sequence). The CDR3 has 16 amino acids. The CDR3 loop is CASSLRSGGINQPQHF. The CDR3 DNA sequence: TGTGCCAGCAGCTTGCGTTCAGGGGGCATCAATCAGCCCCAGCATTTT. Using reference TRBV5-5 and TRBJ1-5 for the parts outside the CDR3, the full variable domain is DAGVTQSPTHLIKTRGQQVTLRCSPISGHKSVSWYQQVLGQGPQFIFQYYEKEERGRGNFPDRFSARQFPNYSSELNVNALLLGDSALYLCASSLRSGGINQPQHFGDGTRLSIL.

This clonotype was found once. The genes are TRBV7-8 and TRBJ2-1; D may match TRBD1 or TRBD2 (7 bases each). CDR3 length: 22 amino acids. Germline CDR1 SGHVS, CDR2 FQNEAQ. The V end lost 2 bases, the J end lost 0 bases, and 29 bases lay between the germline ends. The CDR3: CASSLPRFKGASGVPSYNEQFF. CDR3 in DNA: TGTGCCAGCAGCTTACCTCGATTCAAGGGGGCGAGCGGGGTTCCCTCCTACAATGAGCAGTTCTTC.

Only a few counts were recorded for this clonotype. The V gene is TRBV2, the J gene TRBJ2-7; 11 nucleotides align to TRBD1. This CDR3 region has 16 residues. From germline, CDR1 is SNHLY and CDR2 FYNNEI. After removal of 5 bases from V and 0 bases from J, the junction contained 6 bases not matched to a gene. CDR3 DNA sequence: TGTGCCAGCAGTTTGTCCGGGACAGGGGGCTCCTACGAGCAGTACTTC. Its protein product is CASSLSGTGGSYEQYF.

This clonotype has a count of ten or more. The chain recombines TRBV5-1 with TRBJ2-3, with TRBD1 identical over 8 bases. This CDR3 is 14 amino acids long. Looked up from germline, CDR1 is SGHRS and CDR2 is YFSETQ. J was trimmed by 1 base and V by 7 bases; bases with no gene match: 5. DNA of the CDR3: TGCGCCAGCTGGCCAGGGGGCGGCACAGATACGCAGTATTTT. It is translated as CASWPGGGTDTQYF.

Points on this clonotype: With a much larger clone just one base away, this may be a read error. V and J are TRBV5-1 and TRBJ2-3; TRBD2 might be the D (5 bases). CDR3 length: 15 residues. Per the germline V gene, CDR1 is SGHRS and CDR2 is YFSETQ. CDR3 nucleotide sequence: TGCGCCAGCAGCCCGGAGTCCCCTAGCACAGATATGCAGTATTTT. It specifies CASSPESPSTDMQYF.

This clonotype was observed many times. The chain uses TRBV20-1 and TRBJ1-1; D unclear. The CDR3 has 13 residues. The germline V gene has CDR1 DFQATT and CDR2 SNEGSKA (reference sequence). Trimming pared 0 bases from V and 6 bases from J, leaving 11 bases between. This CDR3 reads CSARDFGYSEAFF. In DNA form, the CDR3 reads TGCAGTGCTAGAGATTTCGGGTACTCTGAAGCTTTCTTT.

This chain uses TRBV12-3 or TRBV12-4 with TRBJ1-1, with D hard to call. The CDR3 has 10 residues. The germline V and J ends were trimmed by 3 bases and 8 bases, with 4 bases remaining between them. The CDR3 DNA reads as TGTGCCAGCAGTTTCGGGGAAGCTTTCTTT. Translation: CASSFGEAFF.

J is TRBJ2-1 and V is TRBV7-9, with 12 positions matching TRBD2. The V segment lost 1 base and the J segment 9 bases; nucleotides outside the gene matches: 4. The CDR3 loop spans 15 amino acids. CDR1 is SEHNR and CDR2 is FQNEAQ in the germline V gene (reference sequence). Here the CDR3 reads CASSLGLAGVIEQFF. CDR3 nucleotides: TGTGCCAGCAGCTTAGGACTAGCGGGAGTTATTGAGCAGTTCTTC.

This clonotype was seen at least ten times. The chain recombines TRBV7-3 with TRBJ2-2; possible D gene TRBD2, 6 bases. V lost 8 bases and J 5 bases, leaving 9 bases between the germline ends. CDR3 length equals 12 residues. Germline loops: CDR1 SGHTA, CDR2 FQGTGA. The CDR3 sequence is CASHSGTGELFF. CDR3 in DNA: TGTGCCAGCCACAGCGGGACCGGGGAGCTGTTTTTT.

This clonotype was seen many times. The rearrangement joins TRBV2 to TRBJ2-4; a weak D match, TRBD1 (6 bases). Germline loops: CDR1 SNHLY, CDR2 FYNNEI. Trimming cost V 5 bases and J 8 bases, with 13 bases left between them. The CDR3 runs 13 residues. In nucleotides, the CDR3 is TGTGCCAGCAGTCGACAGGAGGTGGACATTCAGTACTTC. It yields the protein CASSRQEVDIQYF.

As regards this clonotype: Since a much larger clone is just one base distant, this may be a read error. The rearrangement links TRBV2 to TRBJ2-2; either TRBD1 or TRBD2 may supply D (6 bases each). The CDR3 has 15 residues. CDR1 and CDR2 (germline): SNHLY, FYNNEI. Trimming left V 2 bases short and J 4 bases short, with 11 bases between. The CDR3 DNA sequence: TGTGCCAGCAGTGAAACGGGGGCCGCCACCGGGGAGCTGTTTTTT. Translation: CASSETGAATGELFF.

V and J are TRBV11-2 and TRBJ2-7; 10 positions match TRBD2. The CDR3 is made up of 18 amino acids. CDR1 and CDR2 (germline): SGHAT, FQNNGV. V shed 2 bases, J shed 5 bases, and the junction held 15 bases outside the gene matches. CDR3 nucleotide sequence: TGTGCCAGCAGCTTAATGATCGGTCGGACTAGCGGTACCGACGAGCAGTACTTC. It specifies CASSLMIGRTSGTDEQYF.

The sample holds a few counts of this clonotype. The V and J genes are TRBV6-1 and TRBJ1-1; the D gene is possibly TRBD1 (6 bases). The CDR3 loop spans 14 amino acids. The ends were cut back, 5 bases at V and 1 base at J, with 11 bases in the middle. CDR1 is MNHNS and CDR2 is SASEGT in the germline V gene. CDR3 bases: TGTGCCAGCAGTAGGAGGGGGTCGAACACTGAAGCTTTCTTT. Translating it yields CASSRRGSNTEAFF.

CDR3 DNA: TGTGCCACGCGCCCGGGGCAGCGCAATCAGCCCCAGCATTTT. Translated, it gives CATRPGQRNQPQHF. V is TRBV6-2 or TRBV6-3 and J is TRBJ1-5, with D tentatively TRBD1 (5 bases). V was cut by 10 bases and J by 2 bases, with 15 bases left in between. This CDR3 is 14 amino acids long. The germline V gene encodes CDR1 MNHEY and CDR2 SVGEGT.

This clonotype appeared many times. A junction boundary mismatches the germline segment, possibly from a read error. The rearrangement links TRBV12-3 or TRBV12-4 to TRBJ2-1; TRBD2 aligns across 8 bases. The CDR3 is 12 amino acids. Here the CDR3 reads CASSFGGELMYF. The CDR3 coding sequence is TGTGCCAGCAGTTTCGGGGGGGAATTAATGTACTTC.

This clonotype has ten or more counts. This chain joins TRBV5-1 and TRBJ2-1, with 8 bases matching TRBD1. The ends lost 6 bases at V and 2 bases at J; junction bases unmatched: 7. Germline V gene lookup returns CDR1 SGHRS and CDR2 YFSETQ. This CDR3 contains 15 residues. The DNA of the CDR3 is TGCGCCAGCATCCCTGGACAGGGAACCTACAATGAGCAGTTCTTC. Translation: CASIPGQGTYNEQFF.

This clonotype was counted ten times or more. The J gene is TRBJ2-1, the V gene TRBV3-1; unclear D gene. Trimming left V 5 bases short and J 0 bases short, with 14 bases between. CDR1 and CDR2 from the germline V gene are LGHDT and YNNKEL (reference sequence). The CDR3 has 16 amino acids. As DNA, the CDR3 is TGTGCCAGCAGCTACCCCCCCAGTGGCTCCTACAATGAGCAGTTCTTC. The encoded protein is CASSYPPSGSYNEQFF.

Ten or more counts support this clonotype. The rearrangement joins TRBV30 to TRBJ2-1, with D maybe TRBD2 (6 bases). The CDR3 totals 11 residues. Trimming took off 8 bases at V and 9 bases at J, with 14 bases between the two ends. Per the germline V gene, CDR1 is GTSNPN and CDR2 is SVGIG (reference sequence). As DNA, the CDR3 is TGTGCCCTCCCTCGGGGGACTGAGCAGTTCTTC. Its protein is CALPRGTEQFF.

There are many counts of this clonotype. The V call is TRBV6-1, the J call TRBJ2-3; 8 bases match TRBD2. CDR3 length: 15 residues. V dropped 8 bases and J dropped 1; count of bases not matched to a gene: 8. Germline values: CDR1 MNHNS, CDR2 SASEGT. In nucleotides, the CDR3 is TGTGCCAGCGGATTAGCGGGATTGGGCACAGATACGCAGTATTTT. Translation gives CASGLAGLGTDTQYF.

This chain links TRBV20-1 with TRBJ1-4, with 9 bases aligning to TRBD1. J gave up 7 bases and V 6 bases, and 6 bases lay outside the gene matches. This CDR3 spans 13 amino acids. CDR1 DFQATT and CDR2 SNEGSKA come from the germline V gene (reference sequence). The CDR3 protein is CSAQGQGFEKLFF. The DNA for the CDR3 is TGCAGTGCCCAGGGACAGGGTTTTGAAAAACTGTTTTTT.

In its sample, this clonotype was seen many times. CDR3 DNA sequence: TGTGCCAGCAGCCCTTTAGCGGGAGGTAGCACCGGGGAGCTGTTTTTT. It codes for CASSPLAGGSTGELFF. V is TRBV7-3 and J is TRBJ2-2, with 10 bases matching TRBD2. Trimming removed 5 bases from V and 4 bases from J; junction bases left unmatched: 7. The germline gives CDR1 SGHTA, CDR2 FQGTGA. This CDR3 has 16 residues.

The chain has TRBV5-6 and TRBJ1-3; D is uncertain. Germline CDR1 reads SGHDT; CDR2 reads YYEEEE. There are 14 residues in the CDR3. V dropped 3 bases and J dropped 3 bases, with 10 bases sitting between them. CDR3 sequence (DNA): TGTGCCAGCAGCTCTAAGACAAGTGGAAACACCATATATTTT. The encoded protein is CASSSKTSGNTIYF.

About this clonotype: A far larger clone is one base from this, pointing to a likely read error. The gene calls are TRBV5-1 and TRBJ2-7, with D maybe TRBD2 (6 bases). The CDR3 length is 15 residues. In germline, CDR1 is SGHRS, CDR2 YFSETQ. The CDR3 protein is CASGPQAGGSYEQYF. CDR3 in DNA: TGTGCCAGCGGCCCCCAAGCGGGTGGTTCCTACGAGCAGTACTTC.

This rearrangement joins TRBV19 to TRBJ2-7; a possible D gene is TRBD1 (5 bases). This CDR3 comprises 14 residues. V was trimmed by 6 bases and J by 1 base, leaving 13 bases between them. Germline V gene sequence: CDR1 LNHDA, CDR2 SQIVND (reference sequence). CDR3 sequence: CASSPTASSYEQYF. CDR3 DNA sequence: TGTGCCAGTAGCCCGACAGCCTCTTCCTACGAGCAGTACTTC.

This clonotype was detected a few times. The chain couples TRBV5-5 to TRBJ2-3; D remains unclear. V lost 4 bases and J lost 0, with 15 bases in between. The germline V gene encodes CDR1 SGHKS and CDR2 YYEKEE (reference sequence). The CDR3 length is 16 residues. The CDR3 loop is CASSPIAPTSTDTQYF. CDR3 nucleotide sequence: TGTGCCAGCAGCCCCATAGCCCCGACTAGCACAGATACGCAGTATTTT. Looking up the rest from reference TRBV5-5 and TRBJ2-3 gives the full variable domain: DAGVTQSPTHLIKTRGQQVTLRCSPISGHKSVSWYQQVLGQGPQFIFQYYEKEERGRGNFPDRFSARQFPNYSSELNVNALLLGDSALYLCASSPIAPTSTDTQYFGPGTRLTVL.

In this sample, this clonotype turned up many times. The chain is built from TRBV20-1 and TRBJ2-1, with D tentatively TRBD2 (5 bases). V lost 2 bases and J 5 bases, leaving 13 bases between the germline ends. CDR3 size: 14 residues. Germline lookup yields CDR1 DFQATT and CDR2 SNEGSKA (reference sequence). The CDR3 reads CSARRGSLNNEQFF. The CDR3 coding sequence is TGCAGTGCTAGACGCGGGTCGCTAAACAATGAGCAGTTCTTC.

This chain joins TRBV6-1 and TRBJ2-4; 7 bases align to TRBD1. J lost 3 bases, V lost 8 bases, and 10 bases had no gene match. The CDR3 is 15 amino acids. Germline-derived CDR1 and CDR2 are MNHNS and SASEGT. The CDR3 sequence: CASRRQGKDKNIQYF. For the CDR3, the DNA is TGTGCCAGCCGAAGACAGGGAAAGGACAAAAACATTCAGTACTTC.

The table lists this clonotype with many counts. The gene calls are TRBV2 and TRBJ2-7; TRBD1 matches at 8 bases. CDR1 is SNHLY, CDR2 FYNNEI, per germline. The CDR3 runs to 18 residues. The V and J ends lost 2 bases and 6 bases, in that order; junction bases with no gene match: 18. The CDR3, as DNA: TGTGCCAGCAGTGAATTTGCCCCGCGGACAGGGATTATAGGCGAGCAGTACTTC. Translating gives CASSEFAPRTGIIGEQYF. The whole variable domain, filled in from reference TRBV2 and TRBJ2-7, reads EPEVTQTPSHQVTQMGQEVILRCVPISNHLYFYWYRQILGQKVEFLVSFYNNEISEKSEIFDDQFSVERPDGSNFTLKIRSTKLEDSAMYFCASSEFAPRTGIIGEQYFGPGTRLTVT.

In its sample, this clonotype was seen many times. The chain links TRBV2 to TRBJ2-5; D is ambiguous. Germline loops: CDR1 SNHLY, CDR2 FYNNEI. The CDR3 runs 14 residues. Trimming cost V 3 bases and J 2 bases, with 10 bases left between them. The CDR3 nucleotides read TGTGCCAGCAGTGATTTGGATCCTCAAGAGACCCAGTACTTC. Translating gives CASSDLDPQETQYF.

This clonotype has at least ten counts. This chain uses TRBV2 with TRBJ2-1; 8 bases are shared with TRBD1. This CDR3 comprises 15 residues. V dropped 9 bases and J dropped 2; count of bases not matched to a gene: 9. Germline assignment: CDR1 SNHLY and CDR2 FYNNEI. The CDR3 sequence: CARQWDRPTYNEQFF. In nucleotides, the CDR3 is TGTGCCAGGCAATGGGACAGGCCCACCTACAATGAGCAGTTCTTC.

The chain carries TRBV24-1 and TRBJ1-1; possibly TRBD1 for D (5 bases). V shed 10 bases and J shed 0 bases, with 20 bases lying between them. The CDR3 sequence is 16 residues long. The germline V gene encodes CDR1 KGHDR and CDR2 SFDVKD. The CDR3 region is CATRSQGDGMNTEAFF. CDR3 nucleotides: TGTGCCACTAGGTCCCAAGGGGACGGCATGAACACTGAAGCTTTCTTT.